This T cell receptor (beta chain) was profiled in a study of blood T cell repertoires in COVID-19. Study-wide context: Specimens from acute and convalescent COVID-19 originated in the United States, Italy and Spain. T cells, B-cell-depleted T cells, or PBMCs provided the cDNA or gDNA that served as material.

V gave up 0 bases and J gave up 0 bases, with 15 bases separating them. The CDR3 loop spans 17 amino acids. Germline CDR1 and CDR2: LGHNA and YSLEER. Study processing details: Quantification of nucleated cells was approximated via reference gene primer amplification. Sequenced by immunoSEQ multiplex PCR; TCRdb stores in-frame clones only, minus some. V and J calls and clone size are as listed in that table; D and trimming were resolved from the DNA. The sample lists roughly 300,000 clones, about 90% occurring once. This chain connects TRBV4-3 to TRBJ2-7; D might be TRBD1 (5 bases). The material sequenced was peripheral blood. The clonotype comes from a woman in her 40s who had recovered from COVID-19. The CDR3 reads CASSQEEVGASSYEQYF. The CDR3 region has the DNA TGCGCCAGCAGCCAAGAGGAAGTAGGGGCCAGCTCCTACGAGCAGTACTTC.